The source of this TCR beta chain is a study of CD8+CD57+ T cells in acquired aplastic anemia (dated by TCRdb to 2016 to 2019). A note on the overall study: DNA extracted from sorted CD4+ and CD8+ cells had a mean of about 3 ug, with a range of 0.2 to 27.4 ug. An average of roughly 10 million reads for CD4+ cells and roughly 12 million reads for CD8+ cells was obtained from healthy donor samples. Overall study outcomes, separate from this receptor: Around 27 CD8+ CDR3 sequences were found to be shared between patients and controls, but these sequences appeared to be highly expressed in patients and within the immunodominant clones of the patients. No significant difference in CD8+ Simpson's diversity was found between patients and healthy controls (P=0.060).

Comments on this clonotype: What antigen it recognizes has not been identified. Per-base quality was not reported, and no clone a single base away is much larger than it.

TCR beta VDJ combination and CDR3 sequence profiling used genomic DNA as the template. TCR repertoire sequencing was run on an Illumina HiSeq 2000. The paper's processing steps were these. TRBV/TRBJ rearrangement plots, CDR3 size and DJ length profiles, and Simpson's diversity index were used to evaluate the repertoires. The most abundant DNA sequence in the deep sequencing data was defined as the immunodominant clone. CDR3 amino acid sequences were checked for sharing across subjects and were also compared against the VDJdb database and published repertoires. TCRdb took the public reads, trimmed them with fastp at Q25, ran MiXCR for clone calling and kept in-frame beta chains. Each record represents a unique CDR3 protein, reported with the most common genes and DNA among its rows. The V and J calls and clone size are TCRdb's, not the authors'. The sample table records tens of thousands of distinct CDR3 sequences; around 80% of these occur just once. Roughly 20% of the sample rests with the top ten.

In the study, sorted CD4+ and CD8+ blood T cells from patients with severe aplastic anemia and from healthy subjects underwent deep sequencing of TCR repertoires. Ficoll-Paque density gradient centrifugation was used to isolate peripheral blood mononuclear cells. CD4+ and CD8+ T cells were sorted by FACS or magnetic beads before DNA extraction. CDR1 and CDR2 are read off the germline V gene as SQVTM and ANQGSEA. V has 6 bases trimmed and J has 2 bases trimmed; junction bases matching no gene number 6. CDR3 length: 13 amino acids, cysteine to phenylalanine. Only the CDR3 region is kept as DNA, spanning 39 bases read in frame from base 1.

This clonotype was obtained from a human donor in good health, serving as a control. The specimen sequenced was sorted CD4+, CD8+, or CD8+CD57+ T cells (not recorded which) from PBMCs. The chain couples TRBV29-1 to TRBJ2-7; 8 bases in the junction line up with TRBD1. The DNA reads as follows: TGCAGCGTCCCGGACAGGGAGACCTACGAGCAGTACTTC. This gives the protein CSVPDRETYEQYF.